Each of the 25 T cell receptor beta chains below was sequenced from the same sample in a study of blood T cell repertoires in COVID-19. Only in-frame clones appear in the TCRdb table, and some are missing; sequencing was by immunoSEQ multiplex PCR. The data contain approximately 110,000 clones, 69% of them singletons. The sequencing sample was made of peripheral blood. The receptors were gathered from a man at least 80 years old with acute or convalescent COVID-19.

The chain uses TRBV19 and TRBJ2-5; possibly TRBD2 for D (6 bases). The V end lost 4 bases, the J end lost 5 bases, and 11 bases lay between the germline ends. The CDR3 consists of 13 residues. Germline V gene sequence: CDR1 LNHDA, CDR2 SQIVND (reference sequence). CDR3 sequence reads: CASSNFRGETQYF. CDR3 DNA: TGTGCCAGTAGTAATTTCCGGGGGGAGACCCAGTACTTC.

This chain links TRBV4-1 with TRBJ2-2; possible D gene TRBD1, 6 bases. Germline V gene lookup returns CDR1 MGHRA and CDR2 YSYEKL. V was shortened by 1 base and J by 4 bases, with 10 bases between the two germline ends. This CDR3 has 15 residues. The DNA for the CDR3 is TGCGCCAGCAGCCAAGCAGGGGTAGGCACCGGGGAGCTGTTTTTT. This gives the protein CASSQAGVGTGELFF.

The V gene is TRBV29-1, the J gene TRBJ2-5, with D perhaps TRBD2 (5 bases). The CDR3 covers 15 residues. Germline-derived CDR1 and CDR2 are SQVTM and ANQGSEA. Trimming cost V 2 bases and J 2 bases, with 15 bases left between them. The CDR3 sequence is CSVEPWEPMQETQYF. DNA for the CDR3: TGCAGCGTTGAACCCTGGGAGCCAATGCAAGAGACCCAGTACTTC.

The CDR3, as DNA: TGTGCCAGCAGCCCGGGACTAGCGGGACTTACACCCTTGGAGACCCAGTACTTC. Translation gives CASSPGLAGLTPLETQYF. The chain couples TRBV5-5 to TRBJ2-5, with 13 bases aligning to TRBD2. With V trimmed by 4 bases and J by 5 bases, 14 bases remained unmatched. Germline assignment: CDR1 SGHKS and CDR2 YYEKEE (reference sequence). The CDR3 extends over 18 amino acids.

This clone was counted a single time. J is TRBJ2-3 and V is TRBV5-6; TRBD1 aligns across 9 bases. Germline V gives CDR1 SGHDT, CDR2 YYEEEE. J gave up 3 bases and V 4 bases, and 9 bases lay outside the gene matches. The CDR3 contains 16 residues. As DNA, the CDR3 is TGTGCCAGCAGCCCTGGGACAGGGTTAGTTACAGATACGCAGTATTTT. Translation gives CASSPGTGLVTDTQYF.

V usage is TRBV28 and J usage is TRBJ1-1; D gene unclear. This CDR3 spans 15 amino acids. The V and J ends lost 7 bases and 1 base respectively, with 16 bases between them. Germline lookup yields CDR1 MDHEN and CDR2 SYDVKM. CDR3 sequence: CASTKLRVANTEAFF. In DNA form, the CDR3 reads TGTGCCAGCACCAAACTCCGGGTGGCGAACACTGAAGCTTTCTTT.

This rearrangement joins TRBV5-6 to TRBJ1-4; no firm D call. Germline CDR1 is SGHDT and CDR2 is YYEEEE. This CDR3 has 13 amino acids. V was trimmed by 3 bases and J by 4 bases, leaving 7 bases between them. The CDR3 coding sequence is TGTGCCAGCAGCTCCCCTAATAATGAAAAACTGTTTTTT. Protein: CASSSPNNEKLFF.

This clone has more than one count but fewer than ten. The gene calls are TRBV19 and TRBJ1-5, with 7 nucleotides matching TRBD1. There are 15 residues in the CDR3. V trimming: 5 bases; J trimming: 5 bases; junction bases outside the gene matches: 9. The V gene's germline CDR1 is LNHDA and CDR2 SQIVND (reference sequence). The DNA for the CDR3 is TGTGCCAGTAGTGAGGGGACAGAGAAGCATCAGCCCCAGCATTTT. This sequence encodes CASSEGTEKHQPQHF.

V usage is TRBV4-1 and J usage is TRBJ2-1; 10 bases map to TRBD2. J was trimmed by 6 bases and V by 4 bases; bases with no gene match: 24. This CDR3 contains 21 residues. CDR1 and CDR2 (germline): MGHRA, YSYEKL. This CDR3 is CASSRVDLAGVPFLRGNEQFF. In DNA, the CDR3 is TGCGCCAGCAGCCGAGTTGATCTAGCGGGAGTCCCCTTCCTACGGGGCAATGAGCAGTTCTTC.

This clone was detected only a few times. The chain employs TRBV7-8 and TRBJ2-5, with 7 bases lining up with TRBD1. The CDR3 length is 17 residues. Germline V gene sequence: CDR1 SGHVS, CDR2 FQNEAQ. V was clipped by 6 bases and J by 5 bases; unmatched bases: 18. CDR3 DNA sequence: TGTGCCAGCAGTCTCCCCTTAGACAGGGTGGGTTGGGAGACCCAGTACTTC. Its translation: CASSLPLDRVGWETQYF.

This clone has only a few counts. CDR3 nucleotides: TGTGCCAGTATGCGGCGGGTCAATGAAAAACTGTTTTTT. It yields the protein CASMRRVNEKLFF. The V call is TRBV19, the J call TRBJ1-4; D is undetermined. This CDR3 has 13 residues. Germline CDR1 reads LNHDA; CDR2 reads SQIVND (reference sequence). V was trimmed by 7 bases and J by 5 bases, leaving 11 bases between them.

The CDR3 sequence: CSVSGTGGAYTQYF. DNA of the CDR3: TGCAGCGTTTCCGGGACAGGGGGCGCTTATACGCAGTATTTT. J is TRBJ2-3 and V is TRBV29-1, with 12 bases aligning to TRBD1. The CDR3 sequence is 14 residues long. J was trimmed by 7 bases and V by 5 bases; bases with no gene match: 7. CDR1 and CDR2 from the germline V gene are SQVTM and ANQGSEA.

This clone has ten or more counts. The V and J genes are TRBV7-2 and TRBJ1-4, with D possibly TRBD1 on 5 matching bases. The CDR3 is 15 residues long. Trimming removed 2 bases at V and 7 bases at J, with 14 bases between. The germline CDR1 and CDR2 sequences are SGHTA and FQGNSA. CDR3 bases: TGTGCCAGCAGCTTATTGGGGGGAGTGGGTGAAAAACTGTTTTTT. It yields the protein CASSLLGGVGEKLFF.

This chain connects TRBV5-5 to TRBJ1-2, with a tentative D call TRBD1 (6 bases). Germline V gene lookup returns CDR1 SGHKS and CDR2 YYEKEE (reference sequence). V was pared by 4 bases and J by 4 bases, with 14 bases between. CDR3 length equals 14 residues. The CDR3 sequence: CASSPTGTGYGYTF. The CDR3, as DNA: TGTGCCAGCAGCCCCACAGGGACGGGCTATGGCTACACCTTC. Full variable domain (missing parts from reference TRBV5-5 and TRBJ1-2): DAGVTQSPTHLIKTRGQQVTLRCSPISGHKSVSWYQQVLGQGPQFIFQYYEKEERGRGNFPDRFSARQFPNYSSELNVNALLLGDSALYLCASSPTGTGYGYTFGSGTRLTVV.

V usage is TRBV6-5 and J usage is TRBJ2-7; 7 positions agree with TRBD1. Germline V gene lookup returns CDR1 MNHEY and CDR2 SVGAGI. This CDR3 contains 14 residues. The J segment lost 5 bases and the V segment lost 4 bases, leaving 8 bases of the junction unmatched. CDR3 bases: TGTGCCAGCAGTTTTCTGACAGGGTCCCACGAGCAGTACTTC. Encoded protein: CASSFLTGSHEQYF.

V is TRBV5-4 and J is TRBJ2-2; perhaps TRBD2 as D (5 bases). Germline V gene sequence: CDR1 SGHNT, CDR2 YYREEE (reference sequence). V shed 5 bases and J shed 3 bases, with 14 bases lying between them. The CDR3 is made up of 15 amino acids. CDR3 sequence (DNA): TGTGCCAGCAGAAAAGATAGCGCACACACCGGGGAGCTGTTTTTT. Amino acid sequence: CASRKDSAHTGELFF. Full variable domain (missing parts from reference TRBV5-4 and TRBJ2-2): ETGVTQSPTHLIKTRGQQVTLRCSSQSGHNTVSWYQQALGQGPQFIFQYYREEENGRGNFPPRFSGLQFPNYSSELNVNALELDDSALYLCASRKDSAHTGELFFGEGSRLTVL.

The V call is TRBV4-3, the J call TRBJ2-3; TRBD2 might be the D (5 bases). Germline values: CDR1 LGHNA, CDR2 YSLEER. The V and J ends lost 3 bases and 0 bases respectively, with 10 bases between them. CDR3 size: 15 residues. In DNA, the CDR3 is TGCGCCAGCAGCCAGGGCCAGCGGAGCACAGATACGCAGTATTTT. Its protein product is CASSQGQRSTDTQYF.

The rearrangement uses TRBV19 and TRBJ1-2, with D hard to call. This CDR3 spans 13 amino acids. Trimming removed 3 bases at V and 5 bases at J, with 10 bases between. Germline CDR1 and CDR2: LNHDA and SQIVND (reference sequence). As DNA, the CDR3 is TGTGCCAGTAGTATCCAGGCCGGTTATGGCTACACCTTC. Translation gives CASSIQAGYGYTF.

Concerning this clone itself: One end of the junction fails to match germline, which may point to a read error. This sequence joins TRBV7-9 and TRBJ2-1, with D perhaps matching TRBD2 (6 bases). Germline V CDR1 and CDR2: SEHNR, FQNEAQ (reference sequence). The CDR3 has 17 residues. The CDR3: CASSVATGTQVYNEQFF. As DNA, the CDR3 is TGTGCCAGCAGCGTAGCTACCGGGACTCAAGTATACAATGAGCAGTTCTTC.

This clone occurred a few times. This chain joins TRBV7-2 and TRBJ1-5; no reliable D call. Trimming removed 5 bases from V and 4 bases from J, with 15 bases in between. Germline V gives CDR1 SGHTA, CDR2 FQGNSA. The CDR3 sequence is 15 residues long. The CDR3 protein is CASSRWISPNQPQHF. CDR3 bases: TGTGCCAGCAGCCGTTGGATTAGCCCTAATCAGCCCCAGCATTTT.

This chain joins TRBV7-2 and TRBJ2-1; D possibly corresponds to TRBD2 (6 bases). Germline-derived CDR1 and CDR2 are SGHTA and FQGNSA. V was trimmed by 0 bases and J by 0 bases, leaving 21 bases between them. The length of the CDR3 is 20 residues. In DNA form, the CDR3 reads TGTGCCAGCAGCTTAGCCCCCCCGTCCCTAAGCGGGCGCTCCTACAATGAGCAGTTCTTC. It codes for CASSLAPPSLSGRSYNEQFF.

The chain employs TRBV7-2 and TRBJ1-1; no clear D gene. CDR3 length: 14 amino acids. Looked up from germline, CDR1 is SGHTA and CDR2 is FQGNSA. V was cut by 7 bases and J by 4 bases, with 16 bases left in between. The CDR3 DNA sequence: TGTGCCAGCAATACTCCCGCTCGGGGCACTGAAGCTTTCTTT. Protein: CASNTPARGTEAFF. Based on the CDR3 plus reference TRBV7-2 and TRBJ1-1, the full variable domain is GAGVSQSPSNKVTEKGKDVELRCDPISGHTALYWYRQSLGQGLEFLIYFQGNSAPDKSGLPSDRFSAERTGGSVSTLTIQRTQQEDSAVYLCASNTPARGTEAFFGQGTRLTVV.

The chain joins TRBV23-1 to TRBJ2-6, with D possibly being TRBD1 (6 bases). Being an ORF, TRBV23-1 has a function that is uncertain. The CDR3 covers 17 residues. V was shortened by 5 bases and J by 2 bases, with 16 bases between the two germline ends. CDR3 DNA: TGCGCCAGCAGTTCCCGGAACAGGGCCGCTGGGGCCAACGTCCTGACTTTC. Residues: CASSSRNRAAGANVLTF.

The genes are TRBV28 and TRBJ2-7; 7 nucleotides align to TRBD1. The germline V gene encodes CDR1 MDHEN and CDR2 SYDVKM. The CDR3 spans 16 residues. Losses at the gene ends were 5 bases for V and 0 bases for J; bases not matched to a gene: 10. For the CDR3, the DNA is TGTGCCAGCAGTCCGCACCCGGGACAGAGCTCCTACGAGCAGTACTTC. Protein product: CASSPHPGQSSYEQYF.

The chain links TRBV5-1 to TRBJ2-7; the D gene is possibly TRBD2 (5 bases). Germline CDR1 SGHRS, CDR2 YFSETQ. CDR3 length: 13 amino acids. Deletions cut 3 bases from V and 7 bases from J, with 14 bases between. This chain's CDR3 is CASSWSEGGEQYF. In DNA form, the CDR3 reads TGCGCCAGCAGCTGGAGCGAGGGTGGTGAGCAGTACTTC.